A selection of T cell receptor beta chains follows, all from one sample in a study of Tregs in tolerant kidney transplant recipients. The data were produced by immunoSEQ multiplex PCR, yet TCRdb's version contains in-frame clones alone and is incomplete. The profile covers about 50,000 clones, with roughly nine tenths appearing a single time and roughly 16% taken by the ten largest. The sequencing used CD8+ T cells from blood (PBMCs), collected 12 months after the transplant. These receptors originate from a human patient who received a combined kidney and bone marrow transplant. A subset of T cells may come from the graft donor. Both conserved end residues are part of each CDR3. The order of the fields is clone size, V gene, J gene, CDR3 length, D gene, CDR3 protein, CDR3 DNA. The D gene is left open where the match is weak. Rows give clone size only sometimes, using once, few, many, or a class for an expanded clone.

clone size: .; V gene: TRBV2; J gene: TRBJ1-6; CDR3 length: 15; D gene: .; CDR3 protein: CASRAGETYNSPLHF; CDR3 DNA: TGTGCCAGCAGGGCAGGGGAAACCTATAATTCACCCCTCCACTTT
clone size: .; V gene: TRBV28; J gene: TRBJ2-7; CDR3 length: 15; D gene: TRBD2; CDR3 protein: CASSKTSGGAYEQYF; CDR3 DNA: TGTGCCAGCAGTAAAACTAGCGGGGGGGCCTACGAGCAGTACTTC
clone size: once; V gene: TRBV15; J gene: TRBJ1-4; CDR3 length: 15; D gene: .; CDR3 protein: CATSSVESGNEKLFF; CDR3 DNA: TGTGCCACCAGCAGTGTCGAATCGGGTAATGAAAAACTGTTTTTT
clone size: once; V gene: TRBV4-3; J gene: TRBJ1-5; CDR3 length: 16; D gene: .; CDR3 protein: CASSQDVGQRNQPQHF; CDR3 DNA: TGCGCCAGCAGCCAAGACGTTGGACAGCGGAATCAGCCCCAGCATTTT
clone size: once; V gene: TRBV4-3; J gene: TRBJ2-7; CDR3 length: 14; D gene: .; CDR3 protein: CASSQDLGAYEQYF; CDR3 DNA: TGCGCCAGCAGCCAAGATTTAGGGGCCTACGAGCAGTACTTC
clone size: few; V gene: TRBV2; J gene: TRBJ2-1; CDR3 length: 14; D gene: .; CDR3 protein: CASSLDSSYNEQFF; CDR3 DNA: TGTGCCAGCAGTCTGGACAGCTCCTACAATGAGCAGTTCTTC
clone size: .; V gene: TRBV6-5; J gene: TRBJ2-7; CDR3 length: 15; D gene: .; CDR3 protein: CASSYSQGHLYEQYF; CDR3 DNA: TGTGCCAGCAGTTACTCACAGGGACATCTATACGAGCAGTACTTC
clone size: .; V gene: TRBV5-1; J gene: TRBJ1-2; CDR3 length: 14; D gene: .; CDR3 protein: CASSLESGFYGYTF; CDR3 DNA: TGCGCCAGCAGCTTGGAATCGGGGTTCTATGGCTACACCTTC
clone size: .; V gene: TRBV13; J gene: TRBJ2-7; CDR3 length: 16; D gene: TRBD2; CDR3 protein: CASSLGTSNVRYEQYF; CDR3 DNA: TGTGCCAGCAGCTTGGGGACTAGCAACGTTCGGTACGAGCAGTACTTC
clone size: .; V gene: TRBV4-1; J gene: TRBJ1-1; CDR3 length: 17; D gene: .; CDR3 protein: CASSQSSPGRINTEAFF; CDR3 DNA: TGCGCCAGCAGCCAAAGTAGTCCAGGGCGTATTAACACTGAAGCTTTCTTT
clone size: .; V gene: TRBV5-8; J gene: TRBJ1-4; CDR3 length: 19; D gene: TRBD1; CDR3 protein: CASRNGGQGPLKDSEKLFF; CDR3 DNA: TGTGCCAGCAGAAATGGGGGACAGGGGCCATTAAAGGATTCGGAAAAACTGTTTTTT
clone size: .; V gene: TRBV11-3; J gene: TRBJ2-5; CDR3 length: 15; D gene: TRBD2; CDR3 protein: CASRRLAGGPETQYF; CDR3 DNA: TGTGCCAGCAGACGACTAGCGGGAGGGCCGGAGACCCAGTACTTC
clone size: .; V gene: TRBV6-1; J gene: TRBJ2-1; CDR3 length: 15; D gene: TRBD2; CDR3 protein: CASSEEWTSLNEQFF; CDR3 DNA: TGTGCCAGCAGTGAAGAGTGGACTAGCCTCAATGAGCAGTTCTTC
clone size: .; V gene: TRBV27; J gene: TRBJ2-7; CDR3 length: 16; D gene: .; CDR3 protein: CASSLSGQTLSYEQYF; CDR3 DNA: TGTGCCAGCAGTTTATCTGGGCAGACCCTCTCCTACGAGCAGTACTTC
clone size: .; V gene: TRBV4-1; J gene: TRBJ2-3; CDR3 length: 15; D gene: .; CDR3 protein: CASSPTRKGTDTQYF; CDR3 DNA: TGCGCCAGCAGCCCTACTAGGAAGGGTACAGATACGCAGTATTTT
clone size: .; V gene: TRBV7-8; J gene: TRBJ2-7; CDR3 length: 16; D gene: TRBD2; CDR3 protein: CASSLAASGTNYEQYF; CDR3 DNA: TGTGCCAGCAGCTTAGCGGCTAGCGGGACCAACTACGAGCAGTACTTC
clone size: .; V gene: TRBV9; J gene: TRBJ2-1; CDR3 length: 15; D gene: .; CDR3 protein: CASSPKIHSYNEQFF; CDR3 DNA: TGTGCCAGCAGCCCTAAAATCCACTCCTACAATGAGCAGTTCTTC
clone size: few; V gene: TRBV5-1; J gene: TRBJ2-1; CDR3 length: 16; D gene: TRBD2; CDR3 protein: CASSLLAGGQYNEQFF; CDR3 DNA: TGCGCCAGCAGCTTACTAGCGGGGGGTCAATACAATGAGCAGTTCTTC
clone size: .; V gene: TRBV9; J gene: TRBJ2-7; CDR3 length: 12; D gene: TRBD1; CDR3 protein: CASSRQGYEQYF; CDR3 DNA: TGTGCCAGCAGCCGACAGGGTTACGAGCAGTACTTC
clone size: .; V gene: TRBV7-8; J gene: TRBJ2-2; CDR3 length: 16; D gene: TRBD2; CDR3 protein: CASSLEGREGTGELFF; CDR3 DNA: TGTGCCAGCAGCTTAGAGGGCAGGGAGGGCACCGGGGAGCTGTTTTTT
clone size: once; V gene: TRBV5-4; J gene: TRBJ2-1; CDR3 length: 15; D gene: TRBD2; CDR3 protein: CASSKGLAEMNEQFF; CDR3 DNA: TGTGCCAGCAGCAAAGGACTAGCGGAGATGAATGAGCAGTTCTTC
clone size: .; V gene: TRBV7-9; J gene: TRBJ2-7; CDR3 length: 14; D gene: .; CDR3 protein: CASSFGDSGYEQYF; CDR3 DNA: TGTGCCAGCAGCTTCGGGGACTCCGGCTACGAGCAGTACTTC
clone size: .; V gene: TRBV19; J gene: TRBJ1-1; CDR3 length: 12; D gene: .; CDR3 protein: CASSFGNTEAFF; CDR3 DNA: TGTGCCAGTAGTTTCGGGAACACTGAAGCTTTCTTT
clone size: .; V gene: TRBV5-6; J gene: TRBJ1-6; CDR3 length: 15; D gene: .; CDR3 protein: CASRRDRTYNSPLHF; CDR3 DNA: TGTGCCAGCAGGCGGGACCGTACCTATAATTCACCCCTCCACTTT
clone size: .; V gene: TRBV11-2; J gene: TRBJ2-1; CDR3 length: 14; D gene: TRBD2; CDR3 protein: CASNVAGGYNEQFF; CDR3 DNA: TGTGCCAGCAACGTAGCGGGAGGGTACAATGAGCAGTTCTTC
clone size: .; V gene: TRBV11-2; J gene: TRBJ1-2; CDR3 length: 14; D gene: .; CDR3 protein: CASSLPSTGYGYTF; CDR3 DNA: TGTGCCAGCAGCCTCCCATCAACTGGCTATGGCTACACCTTC
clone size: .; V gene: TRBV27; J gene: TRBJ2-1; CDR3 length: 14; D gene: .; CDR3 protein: CASSSPGRDNEQFF; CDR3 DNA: TGTGCCAGCAGTTCCCCGGGCAGGGACAATGAGCAGTTCTTC
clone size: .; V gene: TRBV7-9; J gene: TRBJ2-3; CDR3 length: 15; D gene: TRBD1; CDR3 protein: CASSPGTGEADTQYF; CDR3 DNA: TGTGCCAGCAGCCCCGGGACAGGGGAGGCAGATACGCAGTATTTT
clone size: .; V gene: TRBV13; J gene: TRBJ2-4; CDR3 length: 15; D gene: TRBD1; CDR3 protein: CASSLWGTGGNIQYF; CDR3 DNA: TGTGCCAGCAGCTTATGGGGGACAGGGGGGAACATTCAGTACTTC
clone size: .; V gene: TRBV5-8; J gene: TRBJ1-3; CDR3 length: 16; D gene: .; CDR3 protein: CASSLITGISGNTIYF; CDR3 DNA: TGTGCCAGCAGCTTGATTACAGGGATCTCTGGAAACACCATATATTTT
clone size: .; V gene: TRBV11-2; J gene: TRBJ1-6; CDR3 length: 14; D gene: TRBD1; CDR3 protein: CASSVGTGSSPLHF; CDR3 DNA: TGTGCCAGCAGCGTGGGGACAGGTAGCTCCCCCCTCCACTTT
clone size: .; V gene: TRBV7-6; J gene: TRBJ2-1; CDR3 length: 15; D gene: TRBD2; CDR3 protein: CASSSTSGGATEQFF; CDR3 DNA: TGTGCCAGCAGCTCTACTAGCGGGGGGGCCACTGAGCAGTTCTTC
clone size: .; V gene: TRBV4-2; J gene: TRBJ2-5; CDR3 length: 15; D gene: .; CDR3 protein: CASSQAGGVQETQYF; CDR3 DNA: TGTGCCAGCAGCCAAGCCGGAGGGGTCCAAGAGACCCAGTACTTC
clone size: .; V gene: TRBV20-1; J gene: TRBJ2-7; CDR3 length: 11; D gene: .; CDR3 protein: CSAPSGYEQYF; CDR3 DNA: TGCAGTGCCCCGAGCGGGTACGAGCAGTACTTC
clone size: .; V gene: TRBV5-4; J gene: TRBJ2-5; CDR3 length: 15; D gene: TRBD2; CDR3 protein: CASSLVLAGRETQYF; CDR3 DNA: TGTGCCAGCAGCTTGGTACTAGCGGGGAGGGAGACCCAGTACTTC
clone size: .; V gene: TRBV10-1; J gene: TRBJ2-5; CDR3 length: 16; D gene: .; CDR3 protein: CASREIPWVAEETQYF; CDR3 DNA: TGCGCCAGCAGGGAAATTCCATGGGTGGCGGAAGAGACCCAGTACTTC
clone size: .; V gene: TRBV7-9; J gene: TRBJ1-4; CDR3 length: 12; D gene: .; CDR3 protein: CASSILNEKLFF; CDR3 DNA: TGTGCCAGCAGTATTCTTAATGAAAAACTGTTTTTT
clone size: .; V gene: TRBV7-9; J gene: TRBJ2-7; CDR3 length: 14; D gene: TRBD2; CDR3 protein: CASSLPGLAYEQYF; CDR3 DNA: TGTGCCAGCAGCTTACCGGGACTAGCGTACGAGCAGTACTTC
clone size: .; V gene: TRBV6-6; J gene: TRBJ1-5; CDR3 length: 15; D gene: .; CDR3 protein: CASRTQEYSNQPQHF; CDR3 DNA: TGTGCCAGCAGAACACAGGAATATAGCAATCAGCCCCAGCATTTT
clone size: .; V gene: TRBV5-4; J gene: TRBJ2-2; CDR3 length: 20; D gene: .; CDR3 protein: CASKTQSARVGGGYTGELFF; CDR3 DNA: TGTGCCAGCAAAACTCAATCAGCCCGGGTCGGGGGTGGCTACACCGGGGAGCTGTTTTTT
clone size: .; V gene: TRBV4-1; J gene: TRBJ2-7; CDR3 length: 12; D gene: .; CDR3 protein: CASSFNGDEQYF; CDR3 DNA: TGCGCCAGCAGCTTCAACGGGGACGAGCAGTACTTC
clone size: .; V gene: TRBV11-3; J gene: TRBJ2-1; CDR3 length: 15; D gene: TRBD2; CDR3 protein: CASSLEGDYYNEQFF; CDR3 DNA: TGTGCCAGCAGCTTAGAGGGGGACTATTACAATGAGCAGTTCTTC
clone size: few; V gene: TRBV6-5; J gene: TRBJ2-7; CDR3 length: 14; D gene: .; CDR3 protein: CASSYSPSEGEQYF; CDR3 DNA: TGTGCCAGCAGTTACTCACCTAGCGAGGGCGAGCAGTACTTC
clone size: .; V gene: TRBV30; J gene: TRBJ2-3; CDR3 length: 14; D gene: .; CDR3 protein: CAWSATGSTDTQYF; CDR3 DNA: TGTGCCTGGAGTGCCACAGGCAGCACAGATACGCAGTATTTT
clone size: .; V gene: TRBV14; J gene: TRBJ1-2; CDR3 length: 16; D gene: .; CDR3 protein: CASSQDYLGRVDGYTF; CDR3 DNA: TGTGCCAGCAGCCAAGATTATCTGGGCAGGGTAGACGGCTACACCTTC
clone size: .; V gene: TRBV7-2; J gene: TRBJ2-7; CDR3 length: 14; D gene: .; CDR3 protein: CASSLAHSSYEQYF; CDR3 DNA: TGTGCCAGCAGCTTAGCTCACAGCTCCTACGAGCAGTACTTC
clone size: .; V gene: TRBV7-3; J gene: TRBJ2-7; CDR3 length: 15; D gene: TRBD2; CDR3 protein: CASSLMGLAGDEQYF; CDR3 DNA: TGTGCCAGCAGCTTAATGGGACTAGCGGGAGACGAGCAGTACTTC
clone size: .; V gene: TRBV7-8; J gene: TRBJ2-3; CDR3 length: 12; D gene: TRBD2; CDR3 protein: CASSLETSGTYF; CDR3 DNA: TGTGCCAGCAGCTTAGAAACTAGCGGGACGTATTTT
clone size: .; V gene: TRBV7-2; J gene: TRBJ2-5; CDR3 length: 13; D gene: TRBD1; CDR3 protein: CASSPGQQETQYF; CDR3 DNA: TGTGCCAGCAGCCCGGGACAGCAAGAGACCCAGTACTTC
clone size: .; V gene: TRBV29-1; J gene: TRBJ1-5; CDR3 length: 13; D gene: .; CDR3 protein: CSVGNPEGQPQHF; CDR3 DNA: TGCAGCGTCGGGAATCCAGAAGGTCAGCCCCAGCATTTT
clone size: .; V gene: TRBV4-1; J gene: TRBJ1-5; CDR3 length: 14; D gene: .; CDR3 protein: CASRDGVSNQPQHF; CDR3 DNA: TGCGCCAGCAGAGACGGGGTTAGCAATCAGCCCCAGCATTTT
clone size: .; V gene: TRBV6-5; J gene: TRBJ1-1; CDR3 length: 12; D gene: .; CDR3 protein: CASSYQNTEAFF; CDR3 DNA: TGTGCCAGCAGTTACCAGAACACTGAAGCTTTCTTT
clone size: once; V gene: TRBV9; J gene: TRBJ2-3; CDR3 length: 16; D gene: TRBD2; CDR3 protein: CASSDRLAGATDTQYF; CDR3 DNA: TGTGCCAGCAGCGACCGACTAGCGGGAGCGACAGATACGCAGTATTTT